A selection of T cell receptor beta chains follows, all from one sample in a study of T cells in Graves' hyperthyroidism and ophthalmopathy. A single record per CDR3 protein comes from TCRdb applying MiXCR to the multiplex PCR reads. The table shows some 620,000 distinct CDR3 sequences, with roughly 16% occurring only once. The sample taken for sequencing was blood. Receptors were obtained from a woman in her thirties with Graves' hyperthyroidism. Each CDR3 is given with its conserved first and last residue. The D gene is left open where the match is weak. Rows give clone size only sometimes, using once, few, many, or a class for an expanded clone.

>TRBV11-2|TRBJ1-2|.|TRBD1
TGTGCCAGCAGCCAAGATTCCGGGACAGCCTATGGCTACACCTTC
CASSQDSGTAYGYTF
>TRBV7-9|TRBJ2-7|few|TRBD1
TGTGCCGTCCAAAACAGGGGGCTGGCCGAGCAGTACTTC
CAVQNRGLAEQYF
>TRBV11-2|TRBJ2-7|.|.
TGTGCCAGCAGACGGACAGCGAGGGAGCAGTACTTC
CASRRTAREQYF
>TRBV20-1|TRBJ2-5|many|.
TGCAGTGCTAGGTATCGCTCCGGGAAAGAGACCCAGTACTTC
CSARYRSGKETQYF
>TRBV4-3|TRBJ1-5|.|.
TGCGCCAGCAGCCAAGATTTTGGTCAGCCCCAGCATTTT
CASSQDFGQPQHF
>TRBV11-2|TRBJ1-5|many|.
TGCGCCAGCAGCTTGGGGGTAAATCAGCCCCAGCATTTT
CASSLGVNQPQHF
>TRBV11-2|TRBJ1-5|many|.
TGTGCCAGCAGCGTAACCGGAACGGGCAATCAGCCCCAGCATTTT
CASSVTGTGNQPQHF
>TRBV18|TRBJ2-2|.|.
TGTGCCAGCTCACCACGTAGAGAGACCGGGGAGCTGTTTTTT
CASSPRRETGELFF
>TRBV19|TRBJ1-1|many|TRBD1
TGTGCCAGTAGTGTAACAGGGGCTAACACTGAAGCTTTCTTT
CASSVTGANTEAFF
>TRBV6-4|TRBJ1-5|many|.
TGTGCCAGCAGTTCCACCCGGGACCCTTCGTATGATCAGCCCCAGCATTTT
CASSSTRDPSYDQPQHF
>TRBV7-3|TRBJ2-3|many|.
TGTGCCAGCAGCTCCGGTGGACCCGGCACAGATACGCAGTATTTT
CASSSGGPGTDTQYF
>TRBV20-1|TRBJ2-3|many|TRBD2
TGCAGTGCTAGGCCACTAGCGGGAGAGGGTGATACGCAGTATTTT
CSARPLAGEGDTQYF
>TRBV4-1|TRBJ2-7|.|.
TGCGCCAGCAGCCAAGGTCGAGGGGACCCCTACGAGCAGTACTTC
CASSQGRGDPYEQYF
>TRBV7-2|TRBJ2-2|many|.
TGTGCCAGCGAGACCCAGGGGTCCGGGGAGCTGTTTTTT
CASETQGSGELFF
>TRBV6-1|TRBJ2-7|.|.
TGTGCCAGCAGTAAACCTCGAAGCGCCTCCTACGAGCAGTACTTC
CASSKPRSASYEQYF
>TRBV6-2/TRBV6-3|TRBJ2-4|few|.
TGTGCCAGCAGCCCACAGGGAACCAAAAACATTCAGTACTTC
CASSPQGTKNIQYF
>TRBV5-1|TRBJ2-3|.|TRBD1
TGCGCCAGCAGCTTCGACGGGACAGGGACAGATACGCAGTATTTT
CASSFDGTGTDTQYF
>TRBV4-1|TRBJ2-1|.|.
TGCGCCAGCAGCCAAACAAGAGGGAATGAGCAGTTCTTC
CASSQTRGNEQFF
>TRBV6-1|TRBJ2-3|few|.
TGTGCCAGCAGTGTCAAGGGGGGGTTTAGCACAGATACGCAGTATTTT
CASSVKGGFSTDTQYF
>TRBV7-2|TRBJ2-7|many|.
TGTGCCAGCAGCCCAGGGGGGGCGGAAGAGCAGTACTTC
CASSPGGAEEQYF
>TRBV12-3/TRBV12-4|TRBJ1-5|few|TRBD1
TGTGCCAGCAGTCCCGGGACAGGGGCCGATCAGCCCCAGCATTTT
CASSPGTGADQPQHF
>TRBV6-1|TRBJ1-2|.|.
TGTGCCAGCAGTGAAGCTGGAGTCCCTAACTATGGCTACACCTTC
CASSEAGVPNYGYTF
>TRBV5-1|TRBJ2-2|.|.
TGCGCCAGCAGCCTGGAAGTCGCTGGTACCGGGGAGCTGTTTTTT
CASSLEVAGTGELFF
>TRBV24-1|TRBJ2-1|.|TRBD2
TGTGCCACCAGTGATTCTCGCTTGGGGCTAGCGGGGGATAATGAGCAGTTCTTC
CATSDSRLGLAGDNEQFF
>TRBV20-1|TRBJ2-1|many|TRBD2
TGCAGTGCTAGATTCATTCGAGAACTAGCGGTTAACAATGAGCAGTTCTTC
CSARFIRELAVNNEQFF
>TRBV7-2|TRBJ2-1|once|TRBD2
TGTGCCAGCAGCCCAATCTCAGGACTAGCGAGCAATGAGCAGTTCTTC
CASSPISGLASNEQFF
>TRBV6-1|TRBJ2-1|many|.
TGTGCCAGCAGGTTCCCCGGGACTCTAAATGAGCAGTTCTTC
CASRFPGTLNEQFF
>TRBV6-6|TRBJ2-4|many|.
TGTGCCAGCAGTTACTCGTCCCGAGCCAAAAACATTCAGTACTTC
CASSYSSRAKNIQYF
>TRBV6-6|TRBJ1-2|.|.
TGTGCCAGCAGTTACCGGGGACAAAACTATGGCTACACCTTC
CASSYRGQNYGYTF
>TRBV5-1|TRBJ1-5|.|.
TGCGCCAGCAGGTGGGGCCCCGGAGGAGAAGCCCAGCATTTT
CASRWGPGGEAQHF
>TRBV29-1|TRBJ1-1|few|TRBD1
TGCAGCGTTAACAGGGGAATGAACACTGAAGCTTTCTTT
CSVNRGMNTEAFF
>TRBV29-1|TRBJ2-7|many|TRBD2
TGCAGCGTTGGACCTAGCGGGAGGGCTGGGGAGCAGTACTTC
CSVGPSGRAGEQYF
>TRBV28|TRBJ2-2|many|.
TGTGCCAGCAGTTTGATGGCCGGGGAGCTGTTTTTT
CASSLMAGELFF
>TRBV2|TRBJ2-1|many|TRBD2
TGTGCCAGCAGCGGCGGGACTAGCGGGGAGAATGAGCAGTTCTTC
CASSGGTSGENEQFF
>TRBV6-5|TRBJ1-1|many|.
TGTGCCAGCAGTTACTCCCTCGGGGGAGGGAGCAACACTGAAGCTTTCTTT
CASSYSLGGGSNTEAFF
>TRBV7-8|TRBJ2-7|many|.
TGTGCCAGCAGCTTTGGGACTCCAGGCGGCGACGAGCAGTACTTC
CASSFGTPGGDEQYF
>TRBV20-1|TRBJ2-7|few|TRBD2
TGCAGTGTGACTAGCGAAGTCGAGCAGTACTTC
CSVTSEVEQYF
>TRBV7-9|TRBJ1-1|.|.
TGTGCCAGCAACCCAACCACGATCACTGAAGCTTTCTTT
CASNPTTITEAFF
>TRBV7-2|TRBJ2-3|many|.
TGTGCCAGCAGCTTGGTCGGGAGCACAGATACGCAGTATTTT
CASSLVGSTDTQYF
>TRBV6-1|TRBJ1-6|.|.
TGTGCCAGCACTGGGGGACGCAAAATGTCACCCCTCCACTTT
CASTGGRKMSPLHF
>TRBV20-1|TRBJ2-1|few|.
TGCAGTGCTAGACCCCTGAATGAGCAGTTCTTC
CSARPLNEQFF
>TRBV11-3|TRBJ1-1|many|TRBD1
TGTGCCAGCAGCTATACAGGGGGTGACACTGAAGCTTTCTTT
CASSYTGGDTEAFF
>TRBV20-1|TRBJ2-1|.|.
TGCAGTGCTAGAAATAGCGGCCGGGAGACGGCCTACAATGAGCAGTTCTTC
CSARNSGRETAYNEQFF
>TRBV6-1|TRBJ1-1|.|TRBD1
TGTGCCAGCAGTGTGGTGAGACAGGGGGATGAAGCTTTCTTT
CASSVVRQGDEAFF
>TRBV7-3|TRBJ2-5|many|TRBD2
TGTGCCAGCAGCCCTGGGGGCGGGAGGGGAGAGACCCAGTACTTC
CASSPGGGRGETQYF